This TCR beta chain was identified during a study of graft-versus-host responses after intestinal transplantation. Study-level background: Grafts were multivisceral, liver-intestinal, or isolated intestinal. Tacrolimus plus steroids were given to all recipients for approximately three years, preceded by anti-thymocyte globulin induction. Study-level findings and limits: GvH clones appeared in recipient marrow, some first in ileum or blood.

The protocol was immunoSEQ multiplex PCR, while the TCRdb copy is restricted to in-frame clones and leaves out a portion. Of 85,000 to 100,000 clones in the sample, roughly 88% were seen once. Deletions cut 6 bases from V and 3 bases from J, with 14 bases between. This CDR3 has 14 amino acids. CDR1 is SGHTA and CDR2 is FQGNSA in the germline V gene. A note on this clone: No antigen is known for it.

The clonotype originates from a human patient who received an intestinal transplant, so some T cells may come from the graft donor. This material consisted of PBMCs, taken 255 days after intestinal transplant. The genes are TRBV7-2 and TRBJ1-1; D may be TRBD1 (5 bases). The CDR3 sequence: CASRGRMGDTEAFF. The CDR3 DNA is TGTGCCAGCAGAGGACGCATGGGGGACACTGAAGCTTTCTTT.